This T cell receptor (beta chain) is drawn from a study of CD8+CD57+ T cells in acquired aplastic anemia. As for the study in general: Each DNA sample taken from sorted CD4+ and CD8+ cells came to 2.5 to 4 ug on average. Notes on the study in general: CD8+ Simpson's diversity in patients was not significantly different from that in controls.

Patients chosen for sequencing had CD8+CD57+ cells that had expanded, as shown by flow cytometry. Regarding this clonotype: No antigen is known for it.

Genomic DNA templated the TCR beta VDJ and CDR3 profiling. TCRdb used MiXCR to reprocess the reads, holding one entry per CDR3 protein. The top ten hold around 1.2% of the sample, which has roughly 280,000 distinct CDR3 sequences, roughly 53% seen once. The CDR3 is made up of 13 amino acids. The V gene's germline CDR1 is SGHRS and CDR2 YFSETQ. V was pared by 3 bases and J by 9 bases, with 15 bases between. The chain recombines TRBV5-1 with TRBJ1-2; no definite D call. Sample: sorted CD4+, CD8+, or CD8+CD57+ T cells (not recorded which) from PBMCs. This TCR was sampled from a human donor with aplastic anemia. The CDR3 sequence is CASSWTLRYSYTF. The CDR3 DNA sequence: TGCGCCAGCAGCTGGACCCTCAGATATAGCTACACCTTC.